This T cell receptor (beta chain) was captured in a study of T cell responses to AZD1222 COVID-19 vaccine. V lost 4 bases and J lost 0; bases outside the gene matches: 2. This CDR3 region has 14 residues. The germline CDR1 and CDR2 sequences are MNHEY and SVGAGI. Details on this clone: The antigen is undetermined.

Using immunoSEQ multiplex PCR, the repertoire was profiled, and TCRdb retains in-frame clones only, with some absent. The repertoire holds approximately 24,000 clones, with 80% to 90% as singletons. General study findings and limits: The study found vaccine-associated CD4 TCRs spanning spike, dominant at 160-218 and 743-854.

The sample here was peripheral blood, taken 28 days after the second AZD1222 dose. The V and J genes are TRBV6-5 and TRBJ1-2, with 7 bases identical to TRBD1. This receptor was taken from an adult who received the AZD1222 COVID-19 vaccine. The CDR3 sequence: CASSSGQTNYGYTF. The CDR3 DNA follows: TGTGCCAGCAGTTCGGGACAGACTAACTATGGCTACACCTTC.